The 24 T cell receptor beta chains reported below all come from one sample, sequenced in a study of T cell responses to AZD1222 COVID-19 vaccine (dated by TCRdb to about 2021). Library preparation used the immunoSEQ multiplex PCR assay. TCRdb provides this immuneACCESS table in a form limited to in-frame rearrangements. Some clones are lacking; in checked studies, under half of them reflect an unresolved V gene, and why the rest are absent is not known. Across this sample there are 100,000 or so clones, with approximately 90% seen only once. Of the sample, around 5.1% falls within the top ten clones. Taken with the paper, the label for time point translates to: baseline before first vaccination. The sequenced sample was peripheral blood, obtained on day 0 of AZD1222 vaccination. These receptors were collected from an adult in good health.

The chain links TRBV18 to TRBJ2-7, with 7 nucleotides matching TRBD1. V shed 4 bases and J 7 bases; nucleotides not matched to a gene: 10. The germline V gene has CDR1 KGHSH and CDR2 LQKENI. The CDR3 contains 14 residues. CDR3 in DNA: TGTGCCAGCTCACTCCCGACAGGGAACTGGGAGCAGTACTTC. This sequence encodes CASSLPTGNWEQYF.

The chain is built from TRBV10-3 and TRBJ2-5, with TRBD2 matching over 9 bases. Trimming removed 0 bases from V and 2 bases from J; junction bases left unmatched: 7. Germline V CDR1 and CDR2: ENHRY, SYGVKD. The CDR3 is made up of 17 amino acids. CDR3 DNA: TGTGCCATCAGTGAGTCGACGCGCGGGGGGGCACAAGAGACCCAGTACTTC. It is translated as CAISESTRGGAQETQYF.

The V and J genes are TRBV3-1 (or the pseudogene TRBV3-2) and TRBJ1-6; 7 bases match TRBD1. J gave up 6 bases and V 10 bases, and 12 bases lay outside the gene matches. The germline V gene has CDR1 LGHDT and CDR2 YNNKEL (reference sequence). The CDR3 has 15 residues. The CDR3 reads CATSKEDRVNSPLHF. CDR3 coding DNA: TGTGCCACGTCAAAGGAAGACAGGGTTAATTCACCCCTCCACTTT.

This chain joins TRBV11-2 and TRBJ1-2, with D possibly being TRBD1 (5 bases). From germline, CDR1 is SGHAT and CDR2 FQNNGV. The CDR3 spans 16 residues. V lost 1 base to trimming and J lost 4 bases, with 16 bases between them. The CDR3 nucleotides are TGTGCCAGCAGCTTAGGTGGGATTCGGGGCCCCTATGGCTACACCTTC. Residues: CASSLGGIRGPYGYTF.

The chain is built from TRBV2 and TRBJ1-1; 9 bases map to TRBD1. Germline V gene lookup returns CDR1 SNHLY and CDR2 FYNNEI. This CDR3 is 14 amino acids long. The trim removed 6 bases at V and 4 bases at J, leaving 6 bases unmatched. For the CDR3, the DNA is TGTGCCAGCAGCGCTCAGACAGGGGGCACTGAAGCTTTCTTT. Translation: CASSAQTGGTEAFF.

Only a few counts were recorded for this clone. The CDR3, as DNA: TGTGCCAGCAGCCCTGGGACAGCCCGAAGAGATACGCAGTATTTT. Its translation is CASSPGTARRDTQYF. The chain links TRBV5-4 to TRBJ2-3; 7 positions match TRBD1. Looked up from germline, CDR1 is SGHNT and CDR2 is YYREEE (reference sequence). The CDR3 runs 15 residues. With V trimmed by 4 bases and J by 5 bases, 10 bases remained unmatched.

The chain is built from TRBV19 and TRBJ1-6, with a weak D call TRBD1 (6 bases). V lost 4 bases to trimming and J lost 7 bases, with 14 bases between them. Germline CDR1 and CDR2: LNHDA and SQIVND (reference sequence). This CDR3 spans 15 amino acids. CDR3 loop: CASSNQRTVNSPLHF. CDR3 coding DNA: TGTGCCAGTAGTAATCAAAGGACAGTGAATTCACCCCTCCACTTT.

V usage is TRBV6-1 and J usage is TRBJ1-1, with 8 bases lining up with TRBD1. CDR3 size: 18 residues. Germline CDR1 MNHNS, CDR2 SASEGT. Trimming removed 0 bases from V and 1 base from J; junction bases left unmatched: 10. This chain's CDR3 is CASSEAGKTTGGNTEAFF. The CDR3 DNA reads as TGTGCCAGCAGTGAAGCGGGGAAAACCACAGGGGGGAACACTGAAGCTTTCTTT.

This sequence joins TRBV6-1 and TRBJ2-4; tentative D call: TRBD2 (6 bases). CDR1 is MNHNS and CDR2 is SASEGT in the germline V gene. The V and J ends lost 5 bases and 8 bases respectively, with 13 bases between them. This CDR3 spans 13 amino acids. The CDR3 DNA sequence: TGTGCCAGCAGTACGCGACTAGTTGACATTCAGTACTTC. It codes for CASSTRLVDIQYF.

The CDR3 DNA reads TGTGCCAGCAGTGAGCCCATGGCCTTAGAGACCCAGTACTTC. It yields the protein CASSEPMALETQYF. The chain joins TRBV25-1 to TRBJ2-5; D ambiguous. The V and J ends lost 3 bases and 4 bases respectively, with 12 bases between them. The CDR3 extends over 14 amino acids. Germline V gene sequence: CDR1 MGHDK, CDR2 SYGVNS.

This clone was found once. J is TRBJ1-5 and V is TRBV28; weak D call: TRBD1 (5 bases). The CDR3 is made up of 18 amino acids. Germline V gene sequence: CDR1 MDHEN, CDR2 SYDVKM. The germline V and J ends were trimmed by 1 base and 2 bases, with 18 bases remaining between them. DNA for the CDR3: TGTGCCAGCAGTTTATTTGGTCGTTGGGGGGTAGGCAATCAGCCCCAGCATTTT. Translating gives CASSLFGRWGVGNQPQHF.

The V and J genes are TRBV6-2 or TRBV6-3 and TRBJ2-1; TRBD2 is a possible D gene (6 bases). The CDR3 covers 14 residues. Trimming took 6 bases from V and 7 from J, leaving 16 bases between them. Germline assignment: CDR1 MNHEY and CDR2 SVGEGT. CDR3 coding DNA: TGTGCCAGCAGCTCCCCAAGTCGGGGGAATGAGCAGTTCTTC. Its translation is CASSSPSRGNEQFF.

The chain couples TRBV30 to TRBJ1-6, with a weak D call TRBD1 (5 bases). Germline V gene lookup returns CDR1 GTSNPN and CDR2 SVGIG (reference sequence). The length of the CDR3 is 14 residues. V was pared by 1 base and J by 10 bases, with 14 bases between. The CDR3 DNA follows: TGTGCCTGGAGTGGGGGCCTCAGGGAGTCACCCCTCCACTTT. It is translated as CAWSGGLRESPLHF.

This chain uses TRBV2 with TRBJ2-7; 8 bases fit TRBD1. The CDR3 has 15 residues. V shed 6 bases and J 0 bases; nucleotides not matched to a gene: 7. Germline CDR1 reads SNHLY; CDR2 reads FYNNEI. The CDR3 is CASRGTGLSSYEQYF. CDR3 DNA: TGTGCCAGCAGGGGGACAGGACTGAGCTCCTACGAGCAGTACTTC.

V and J are TRBV7-3 and TRBJ1-6, with TRBD1 identical over 9 bases. The CDR3 extends over 15 amino acids. CDR1 is SGHTA, CDR2 FQGTGA, per germline. Unmatched junction bases numbered 4, after V lost 3 bases and J lost 7 bases. DNA of the CDR3: TGTGCCAGCAGCTTGGGGACAGGGCACAATTCACCCCTCCACTTT. This encodes CASSLGTGHNSPLHF.

The chain employs TRBV24-1 and TRBJ1-5; a possible D gene is TRBD1 (6 bases). V was clipped by 4 bases and J by 4 bases, with 13 bases between them. The CDR3 covers 15 residues. CDR1 is KGHDR, CDR2 SFDVKD, per germline. CDR3 nucleotide sequence: TGTGCCACCAGTGACCCCAGGGGAGCAAATCAGCCCCAGCATTTT. It yields the protein CATSDPRGANQPQHF.

This chain connects TRBV15 to TRBJ1-2; maybe TRBD1 (5 bases). Germline CDR1 is LNHNV and CDR2 is YYDKDF (reference sequence). This CDR3 is 15 amino acids long. Trimming took 0 bases from V and 7 from J, leaving 15 bases between them. CDR3 amino acids: CATSRDGLRGVGYTF. Here the CDR3 DNA reads TGTGCCACCAGCAGAGATGGGCTCCGGGGGGTTGGCTACACCTTC.

By share of the sample, this clone is medium-sized. The rearrangement joins TRBV5-1 to TRBJ2-7; either TRBD1 or TRBD2 may fit D (5 bases each). The CDR3 has 15 amino acids. V was clipped by 4 bases and J by 5 bases, with 19 bases between them. The germline V gene has CDR1 SGHRS and CDR2 YFSETQ. The CDR3 bases are TGCGCCAGCAGCCTGAGGGGCCCCGGGGTTGACGAGCAGTACTTC. Translated, it gives CASSLRGPGVDEQYF.

Here the CDR3 reads CASTPGQTDYGYTF. CDR3 in DNA: TGTGCCAGCACCCCGGGACAGACGGATTATGGCTACACCTTC. This chain links TRBV3-1 (or the pseudogene TRBV3-2) with TRBJ1-2; 7 bases map to TRBD1. From germline, CDR1 is LGHDT and CDR2 YNNKEL (reference sequence). V lost 7 bases and J lost 5; bases outside the gene matches: 10. CDR3 length equals 14 residues.

The genes are TRBV12-3 or TRBV12-4 and TRBJ1-1; TRBD1 matches 9 bases. V dropped 10 bases and J dropped 4; count of bases not matched to a gene: 7. This CDR3 region has 13 residues. CDR3 in DNA: TGTGCCACCTCCGGGACAGGGAGCACTGAAGCTTTCTTT. Translating gives CATSGTGSTEAFF.

The chain employs TRBV12-3 or TRBV12-4 and TRBJ2-3; D remains ambiguous. There are 11 residues in the CDR3. The V gene lost 7 bases and the J gene lost 6 bases, with 8 bases spanning the gap. CDR3 in amino acids: CASTFADTQYF. For the CDR3, the DNA is TGTGCCAGCACTTTCGCGGATACGCAGTATTTT.

V and J are TRBV9 and TRBJ2-7; 7 bases are a match to TRBD2. After removal of 3 bases from V and 3 bases from J, the junction contained 6 bases not matched to a gene. In germline, CDR1 is SGDLS, CDR2 YYNGEE. This CDR3 has 14 residues. The DNA of the CDR3 is TGTGCCAGCAGCGCTGCCCAGCGGGGCTACGAGCAGTACTTC. It specifies CASSAAQRGYEQYF.

The DNA for the CDR3 is TGTGCCAGCAGTTACTCGGCGCGGAGTGAGCAGTTCTTC. Its translation is CASSYSARSEQFF. The rearrangement links TRBV6-5 to TRBJ2-1; D is unresolved. From germline, CDR1 is MNHEY and CDR2 SVGAGI. Deletions cut 0 bases from V and 9 bases from J, with 9 bases between. The CDR3 consists of 13 residues.

This clone was seen more than once but under ten times. The CDR3 region is CASSQDLGTSVYEQYF. In DNA form, the CDR3 reads TGCGCCAGCAGCCAAGATCTGGGGACTAGCGTTTACGAGCAGTACTTC. The chain links TRBV4-3 to TRBJ2-7, with TRBD2 matching 10 bases. J was trimmed by 4 bases and V by 0 bases; bases with no gene match: 6. This CDR3 is 16 amino acids long. Germline values: CDR1 LGHNA, CDR2 YSLEER.